The subject of this entry is one TCR beta chain. Within the sample, other DNA sequences also encode this same CDR3. Sequencing used immunoSEQ multiplex PCR; TCRdb keeps in-frame clones, though not all of them. This table holds over 130,000 clones, approximately 84% found once. Germline trimming cut 5 bases from V and 6 bases from J; bases unmatched to any gene: 4. CDR3 size: 14 residues. Germline lookup yields CDR1 SGHNT and CDR2 YENEEA. The data were taken from a study of blood T cell repertoires in COVID-19. Across the whole study: Collection of acute and convalescent COVID-19 samples took place in the United States, Italy and Spain. T cells, B-cell-depleted T cells, or PBMCs provided the cDNA or gDNA that served as material.

Each participant's cohort was designated according to participant-reported clinical history. The rearrangement joins TRBV11-3 to TRBJ1-6; the match to TRBD1 covers 7 bases. This TCR was recovered from a woman aged 45 to 65 with acute COVID-19. Sequencing input: PBMCs or T cells enriched from blood (not recorded which). The CDR3 sequence: CASSPTGSNSPLHF. The CDR3 nucleotides are TGTGCCAGCAGCCCGACAGGGAGTAATTCACCCCTCCACTTT.